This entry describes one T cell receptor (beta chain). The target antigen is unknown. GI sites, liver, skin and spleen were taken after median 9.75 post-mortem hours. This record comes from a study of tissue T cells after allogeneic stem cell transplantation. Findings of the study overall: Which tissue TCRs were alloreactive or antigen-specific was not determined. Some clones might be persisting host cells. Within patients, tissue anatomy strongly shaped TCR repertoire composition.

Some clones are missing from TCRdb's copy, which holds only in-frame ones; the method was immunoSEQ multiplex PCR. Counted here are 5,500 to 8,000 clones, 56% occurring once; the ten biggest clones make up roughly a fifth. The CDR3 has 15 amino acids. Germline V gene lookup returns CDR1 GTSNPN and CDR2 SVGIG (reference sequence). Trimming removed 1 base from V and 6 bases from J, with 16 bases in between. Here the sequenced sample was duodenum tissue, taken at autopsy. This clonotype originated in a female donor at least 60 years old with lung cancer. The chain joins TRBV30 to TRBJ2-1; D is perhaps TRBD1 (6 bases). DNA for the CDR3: TGTGCCTGGAGTGGGGGGCTAGCACCCGCCAATGAGCAGTTCTTC. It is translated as CAWSGGLAPANEQFF. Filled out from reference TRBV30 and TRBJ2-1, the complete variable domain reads SQTIHQWPATLVQPVGSPLSLECTVEGTSNPNLYWYRQAAGRGLQLLFYSVGIGQISSEVPQNLSASRPQDRQFILSSKKLLLSDSGFYLCAWSGGLAPANEQFFGPGTRLTVL.